A single sample gave rise to the 27 T cell receptor beta chains below, sequenced in a study of cytomegalovirus exposure and HLA in healthy donors. PCR involved 60 Vbeta and 13 Jbeta primers. Produced via immunoSEQ multiplex PCR; TCRdb's table is partial and in-frame only. The repertoire holds under 200,000 clones, around 72% seen once, with over 1.2% in the top ten. Sequenced sample: PBMCs. Receptors originate from a man aged 45-65 years in good health and CMV-seronegative.

V usage is TRBV2 and J usage is TRBJ2-7; 10 nucleotides line up with TRBD2. CDR1 and CDR2 (germline): SNHLY, FYNNEI. V lost 6 bases, J lost 2 bases, and 7 bases stayed unmatched. The CDR3 covers 15 residues. CDR3 nucleotide sequence: TGTGCCAGCAGACCTAGCGGGGGCGCAACCTACGAGCAGTACTTC. As protein: CASRPSGGATYEQYF.

The chain joins TRBV27 to TRBJ1-2, with D maybe TRBD1 (6 bases). V lost 5 bases to trimming and J lost 8 bases, with 18 bases between them. Germline values: CDR1 MNHEY, CDR2 SMNVEV (reference sequence). This CDR3 region has 14 residues. DNA for the CDR3: TGTGCCAGCAGTGAACAGGGCCTCGTGGGGGGCTACACCTTC. This codes for CASSEQGLVGGYTF.

This chain connects TRBV7-9 to TRBJ2-6; D possibly corresponds to TRBD2 (5 bases). V was shortened by 5 bases and J by 0 bases, with 14 bases between the two germline ends. From germline, CDR1 is SEHNR and CDR2 FQNEAQ (reference sequence). The CDR3 totals 17 residues. CDR3 amino acids: CASSPNGKRSGANVLTF. CDR3 bases: TGTGCCAGCAGCCCAAACGGGAAGCGCTCTGGGGCCAACGTCCTGACTTTC. Full variable domain (outside the CDR3, taken from reference TRBV7-9 and TRBJ2-6): DTGVSQNPRHKITKRGQNVTFRCDPISEHNRLYWYRQTLGQGPEFLTYFQNEAQLEKSRLLSDRFSAERPKGSFSTLEIQRTEQGDSAMYLCASSPNGKRSGANVLTFGAGSRLTVL.

The chain recombines TRBV25-1 with TRBJ1-2, with 9 nucleotides matching TRBD1. Trimming at V came to 1 base and at J to 5 bases, leaving 8 bases not matched to a gene. Germline V lookup: CDR1 MGHDK, CDR2 SYGVNS. CDR3 length equals 16 residues. The CDR3 is CASSESGDRDRYGYTF. CDR3 in DNA: TGTGCCAGCAGTGAATCGGGGGACAGGGATCGATATGGCTACACCTTC.

The chain combines TRBV12-5 with TRBJ2-3; D may be TRBD2 (6 bases). CDR3 size: 16 residues. Trimming removed 5 bases from V and 2 bases from J, with 17 bases in between. CDR1 LGHNT and CDR2 FRNRAP come from the germline V gene. CDR3 bases: TGTGCTAGTGGTAGAACTCGGGGCGGGAACACAGATACGCAGTATTTT. Its protein is CASGRTRGGNTDTQYF.

About this clone: One junction end disagrees with the germline gene, perhaps due to a read error. This sequence joins TRBV6-1 and TRBJ2-5, with D tentatively TRBD2 (6 bases). Per germline, CDR1 MNHNS and CDR2 SASEGT. This CDR3 contains 15 residues. The chain's CDR3 is CASSDPTGGQGTQYF. DNA for the CDR3: TGTGCCAGCAGTGACCCTACAGGAGGGCAAGGGACCCAGTACTTC.

This chain joins TRBV7-9 and TRBJ2-7, with D possibly TRBD1 on 5 matching bases. The CDR3 contains 12 residues. Germline V CDR1 and CDR2: SEHNR, FQNEAQ (reference sequence). V was shortened by 8 bases and J by 5 bases, with 13 bases between the two germline ends. The CDR3 is CASLTGGDEQYF. The CDR3 nucleotides are TGTGCCAGCCTTACAGGTGGGGACGAGCAGTACTTC.

The chain recombines TRBV7-8 with TRBJ1-2; no reliable D call. Looked up from germline, CDR1 is SGHVS and CDR2 is FQNEAQ. Trimming removed 3 bases at V and 4 bases at J, with 12 bases between. CDR3 length: 14 amino acids. The CDR3 sequence is CASSFVPLGYGYTF. The CDR3 nucleotides are TGTGCCAGCAGCTTCGTCCCGCTCGGCTATGGCTACACCTTC.

The J gene is TRBJ2-3, the V gene TRBV2; 14 positions match TRBD2. V was clipped by 2 bases and J by 4 bases; unmatched bases: 8. Per germline, CDR1 SNHLY and CDR2 FYNNEI. This CDR3 spans 18 amino acids. In nucleotides, the CDR3 is TGTGCCAGCAGTGAATTGTATGGGACTAGCGGGGGTGCAGATACGCAGTATTTT. Translation: CASSELYGTSGGADTQYF.

This chain uses TRBV5-1 with TRBJ2-6, with D unresolved. This CDR3 is built from 16 residues. The germline V gene has CDR1 SGHRS and CDR2 YFSETQ. Trimming left V 1 base short and J 0 bases short, with 8 bases between. CDR3 in amino acids: CASSLTAGSGANVLTF. The CDR3 DNA sequence: TGCGCCAGCAGCTTGACAGCCGGCTCTGGGGCCAACGTCCTGACTTTC.

This clone was found once. V usage is TRBV9 and J usage is TRBJ2-3; 9 bases are shared with TRBD1. Trimming removed 5 bases from V and 2 bases from J; junction bases left unmatched: 3. The CDR3 loop spans 14 amino acids. Germline V gives CDR1 SGDLS, CDR2 YYNGEE. CDR3 coding DNA: TGTGCCAGCAGACAGGGGGCCTCCACAGATACGCAGTATTTT. It is translated as CASRQGASTDTQYF.

This chain connects TRBV4-1 to TRBJ1-5, with 7 bases lining up with TRBD1. Germline loops: CDR1 MGHRA, CDR2 YSYEKL. The CDR3 covers 16 residues. V lost 4 bases to trimming and J lost 1 base; unmatched junction nucleotides: 7. The DNA of the CDR3 is TGCGCCAGCAGCCGAGACAGGGCCCGGAGCAATCAGCCCCAGCATTTT. This encodes CASSRDRARSNQPQHF.

This chain uses TRBV6-1 with TRBJ1-4, with TRBD1 as a possible D gene (6 bases). V lost 2 bases and J lost 8, with 12 bases in between. Germline CDR1 and CDR2: MNHNS and SASEGT. The CDR3 has 14 amino acids. CDR3 coding DNA: TGTGCCAGCAGTGAATTGGGGGCTCGGGAAAAACTGTTTTTT. Its translation: CASSELGAREKLFF.

The chain carries TRBV7-8 and TRBJ2-5; 9 bases are a match to TRBD1. CDR3 length equals 14 residues. CDR1 is SGHVS, CDR2 FQNEAQ, per germline. J was trimmed by 4 bases and V by 5 bases; bases with no gene match: 5. The CDR3 sequence: CASSLMTGGETQYF. The CDR3 nucleotides read TGTGCCAGCAGCCTCATGACAGGGGGAGAGACCCAGTACTTC. Filled out from reference TRBV7-8 and TRBJ2-5, the complete variable domain reads GAGVSQSPRYKVAKRGQDVALRCDPISGHVSLFWYQQALGQGPEFLTYFQNEAQLDKSGLPSDRFFAERPEGSVSTLKIQRTQQEDSAVYLCASSLMTGGETQYFGPGTRLLVL.

CDR3 coding DNA: TGTGCCAGCATGGGGCAGTTGAACACTGAAGCTTTCTTT. Protein: CASMGQLNTEAFF. The chain links TRBV2 to TRBJ1-1, with D possibly matching TRBD1 (5 bases). The germline gives CDR1 SNHLY, CDR2 FYNNEI. This CDR3 is 13 amino acids long. V was pared by 7 bases and J by 0 bases, with 9 bases between.

The chain recombines TRBV6-1 with TRBJ2-7, with a possible D match to TRBD2 (6 bases). V was cut by 2 bases and J by 0 bases, with 11 bases left in between. The length of the CDR3 is 15 residues. In germline, CDR1 is MNHNS, CDR2 SASEGT. The CDR3 region has the DNA TGTGCCAGCAGTGAATTGGCGGGGAGCTCCTACGAGCAGTACTTC. This encodes CASSELAGSSYEQYF.

The chain uses TRBV2 and TRBJ1-5; 9 bases line up with TRBD1. Germline trimming cut 6 bases from V and 4 bases from J; bases unmatched to any gene: 7. The CDR3 totals 15 residues. Germline V gives CDR1 SNHLY, CDR2 FYNNEI. The CDR3 sequence: CASRLPGQGNQPQHF. CDR3 coding DNA: TGTGCCAGCAGACTCCCGGGACAGGGAAATCAGCCCCAGCATTTT.

The rearrangement uses TRBV11-3 and TRBJ2-7; TRBD1 agrees at 9 bases. V dropped 7 bases and J dropped 1; count of bases not matched to a gene: 8. The CDR3 contains 15 residues. The germline V gene encodes CDR1 SGHNT and CDR2 YENEEA. CDR3 bases: TGTGCCAGCACCCCGGGACAGGGAGGTTCCTACGAGCAGTACTTC. It specifies CASTPGQGGSYEQYF. The whole variable domain, remainder taken from reference TRBV11-3 and TRBJ2-7, is EAGVVQSPRYKIIEKKQPVAFWCNPISGHNTLYWYLQNLGQGPELLIRYENEEAVDDSQLPKDRFSAERLKGVDSTLKIQPAELGDSAVYLCASTPGQGGSYEQYFGPGTRLTVT.

The chain has TRBV5-1 and TRBJ1-1, with 7 bases matching TRBD1. Germline assignment: CDR1 SGHRS and CDR2 YFSETQ. J gave up 0 bases and V 0 bases, and 5 bases lay outside the gene matches. The CDR3 covers 16 residues. The chain's CDR3 is CASSLAGTALNTEAFF. CDR3 coding DNA: TGCGCCAGCAGCTTGGCCGGGACAGCTTTGAACACTGAAGCTTTCTTT.

The rearrangement uses TRBV28 and TRBJ2-4; D might be TRBD2 (5 bases). Germline V CDR1 and CDR2: MDHEN, SYDVKM. The CDR3 runs 17 residues. V was cut by 1 base and J by 0 bases, with 13 bases left in between. The chain's CDR3 is CASSLFPGSLAKNIQYF. For the CDR3, the DNA is TGTGCCAGCAGTTTATTTCCGGGGTCCTTAGCCAAAAACATTCAGTACTTC.

This clone has only a few counts. The rearrangement joins TRBV19 to TRBJ2-7; 9 nucleotides align to TRBD1. Germline loops: CDR1 LNHDA, CDR2 SQIVND (reference sequence). This CDR3 has 14 residues. Germline trimming cut 2 bases from V and 6 bases from J; bases unmatched to any gene: 5. The CDR3 loop reads CASSIIQGATEQYF. Here the CDR3 DNA reads TGTGCCAGTAGTATAATACAGGGGGCCACCGAGCAGTACTTC.

This clone occurred a few times. The gene calls are TRBV19 and TRBJ2-6, with D perhaps TRBD1 (6 bases). The CDR3 runs to 14 residues. The V end lost 11 bases, the J end lost 0 bases, and 11 bases lay between the germline ends. Germline CDR1 and CDR2: LNHDA and SQIVND (reference sequence). For the CDR3, the DNA is TGTGCCTCCAGGGGTTTCTCTGGGGCCAACGTCCTGACTTTC. Amino acids: CASRGFSGANVLTF.

In this sample, this clone turned up a few times. V and J are TRBV18 and TRBJ2-2; 10 positions match TRBD1. This CDR3 is built from 16 residues. Germline V gene sequence: CDR1 KGHSH, CDR2 LQKENI. V trimming: 0 bases; J trimming: 4 bases; junction bases outside the gene matches: 2. The CDR3 DNA follows: TGTGCCAGCTCACCACCGGGACAGGGGACCACCGGGGAGCTGTTTTTT. Translating gives CASSPPGQGTTGELFF. Filled out from reference TRBV18 and TRBJ2-2, the complete variable domain reads NAGVMQNPRHLVRRRGQEARLRCSPMKGHSHVYWYRQLPEEGLKFMVYLQKENIIDESGMPKERFSAEFPKEGPSILRIQQVVRGDSAAYFCASSPPGQGTTGELFFGEGSRLTVL.

The table lists this clone with a count of one. The chain recombines TRBV7-9 with TRBJ2-5; D gene uncertain. V lost 0 bases, J lost 5 bases, and 19 bases lay in between. Germline V CDR1 and CDR2: SEHNR, FQNEAQ (reference sequence). The CDR3 has 17 residues. CDR3 amino acids: CASSLALESAGWETQYF. The DNA of the CDR3 is TGTGCCAGCAGCTTAGCGCTGGAGTCCGCCGGGTGGGAGACCCAGTACTTC.

This chain links TRBV7-3 with TRBJ2-7; a weak D match, TRBD2 (5 bases). Germline loops: CDR1 SGHTA, CDR2 FQGTGA. Deletions cut 4 bases from V and 4 bases from J, with 11 bases between. The CDR3 runs 13 residues. CDR3 residues: CASSSTSAYEQYF. The CDR3 DNA is TGTGCCAGCAGCTCAACTAGTGCTTACGAGCAGTACTTC. The complete variable domain, with remaining parts taken from reference TRBV7-3 and TRBJ2-7, reads GAGVSQTPSNKVTEKGKYVELRCDPISGHTALYWYRQSLGQGPEFLIYFQGTGAADDSGLPNDRFFAVRPEGSVSTLKIQRTERGDSAVYLCASSSTSAYEQYFGPGTRLTVT.

The chain recombines TRBV5-1 with TRBJ1-2, with D possibly being TRBD1 (5 bases). This CDR3 is built from 13 residues. V was trimmed by 2 bases and J by 5 bases, leaving 10 bases between them. Germline V lookup: CDR1 SGHRS, CDR2 YFSETQ. CDR3 in amino acids: CASSFETVYGYTF. Here the CDR3 DNA reads TGCGCCAGCAGCTTCGAGACAGTTTATGGCTACACCTTC.

The chain employs TRBV15 and TRBJ1-5; tentatively, D is TRBD1 (5 bases). CDR1 is LNHNV, CDR2 YYDKDF, per germline (reference sequence). There are 16 residues in the CDR3. V gave up 3 bases and J gave up 1 base, with 13 bases separating them. The CDR3 sequence: CATSSLQGISNQPQHF. Written as DNA, the CDR3 is TGTGCCACCAGCAGCCTCCAGGGAATCAGCAATCAGCCCCAGCATTTT.